This is a list of T cell receptor beta chains from one sample in a study of shared clonotypes between healthy human individuals. The data were produced by immunoSEQ multiplex PCR, yet TCRdb's version contains in-frame clones alone and is incomplete. The sample lists about 820,000 clones; around 93% were seen once. Sequenced material: naive CD8+ T cells sorted from blood. Every receptor here comes from a man younger than 45 in good health. CDR3s leave out the opening cysteine and the closing phenylalanine or tryptophan. Fields, in order: V gene, D gene, J gene, CDR3 protein. A D gene is named only where the DNA matches it firmly.

>TRBV19|-|TRBJ2-3
ASSIAGRTTDTQY
>TRBV5-1|-|TRBJ2-7
ASSLGASRSLYEQY
>TRBV6-6|-|TRBJ2-3
ASSQGPGGDTQY
>TRBV7-9|-|TRBJ2-1
ASSLTWEQF
>TRBV7-9|TRBD1|TRBJ2-1
ASSQFQDRGYNEQF
>TRBV29-1|-|TRBJ2-1
SVEGGKGQTYNEQF
>TRBV20-1|-|TRBJ2-7
STENLEQY
>TRBV19|-|TRBJ2-3
ASSVGTDTQY
>TRBV7-2|-|TRBJ2-3
ASSGAGTNTDTQY
>TRBV9|-|TRBJ2-7
ASSVDGRVAYEQY
>TRBV30|TRBD2|TRBJ2-7
SAGVYEQY
>TRBV7-9|TRBD2|TRBJ2-1
ASSPLAGWNNEQF
>TRBV5-5|-|TRBJ2-1
ASSLKVDMIVNEQF
>TRBV6-1|TRBD2|TRBJ2-1
AGGGGF
>TRBV12-5|TRBD2|TRBJ2-2
ASGSLAGEDTGELF
>TRBV6-5|TRBD2|TRBJ2-7
ASSSRTSGHYEQY
>TRBV4-1|-|TRBJ2-7
ASSEEKGYYEQY
>TRBV27|-|TRBJ2-1
ASNSGASYYNEQF
>TRBV5-4|-|TRBJ2-7
ASSPHPGDSYEQY
>TRBV27|-|TRBJ2-7
ASSLSYEQAAYEQY
>TRBV27|-|TRBJ2-7
ASSFYGTNEQY
>TRBV11-2|-|TRBJ2-7
ASSTTVPTYEQY
>TRBV10-1|-|TRBJ2-1
ASSEFQGSGNEQF
>TRBV29-1|-|TRBJ2-3
SVEREGDPWGQDTQY
>TRBV28|-|TRBJ2-5
ASSLAGKETQY
>TRBV27|-|TRBJ2-5
ASSLSPNGGLETQY
>TRBV5-4|-|TRBJ2-1
ASSLLGSYNEQF
>TRBV11-2|-|TRBJ2-1
ASSPDTYNEQF
>TRBV30|TRBD2|TRBJ2-1
AWDTSGSSYNEQF
>TRBV15|TRBD1|TRBJ2-1
ASGTGLNEQF
>TRBV28|-|TRBJ1-1
ASSPEGDTEAF
>TRBV18|-|TRBJ2-3
ASSPIAEPGGTDTQY
>TRBV7-9|-|TRBJ2-5
ASSYNQETQY
>TRBV5-1|TRBD1|TRBJ2-5
ASSLTGGLETQY
>TRBV7-6|TRBD2|TRBJ2-7
ASSRLPSGSHEQY
>TRBV6-6|-|TRBJ2-7
ASSYDGSYEQY
>TRBV5-6|-|-
ASRAGSYEQY
>TRBV6-5|TRBD1|TRBJ2-5
ASSFSGTGVGTQY
>TRBV7-8|TRBD1|TRBJ2-7
ASSPGQGISYEQY
>TRBV27|-|TRBJ2-5
ASSSRRQDYQETQY
>TRBV27|-|TRBJ1-1
ASSSDTSMNTEAF
>TRBV6-1|-|TRBJ2-2
ASSVWFTGELF
>TRBV15|TRBD1|TRBJ1-5
ATTLTGESNQPQH
>TRBV5-5|TRBD1|TRBJ1-5
ASSLEQGAQPQH
>TRBV7-9|TRBD1|TRBJ1-1
ASSFGTAEAF
>TRBV11-2|-|TRBJ2-5
ASALGIQETQY
>TRBV28|-|TRBJ2-1
ASSHGLGGLMINEQF
>TRBV14|-|TRBJ2-1
ASSQEFTGIYNEQF